The 19 T cell receptor beta chains listed next were all sequenced from one sample in a study of blood T cell repertoires in COVID-19. TCRdb's table, derived via immunoSEQ multiplex PCR, lists solely in-frame clones and lacks some. The sample gives roughly 280,000 clones, roughly 89% of which show up once; around 1.9% is in the top ten. Sequenced material: PBMCs or T cells enriched from blood (not recorded which). The receptor source for this set is a woman between 55 and 75 years old who had recovered from COVID-19.

A single count supports this clone. The chain couples TRBV29-1 to TRBJ1-4; no clear D gene. Looked up from germline, CDR1 is SQVTM and CDR2 is ANQGSEA. The germline V and J ends were trimmed by 5 bases and 2 bases, with 12 bases remaining between them. The CDR3 runs to 14 residues. DNA of the CDR3: TGCAGCGTTTGCCCGGGCGGGACTAATGAAAAACTGTTTTTT. Its translation: CSVCPGGTNEKLFF.

The rearrangement uses TRBV11-2 and TRBJ1-5; TRBD1 matches at 9 bases. The CDR3 has 14 amino acids. Looked up from germline, CDR1 is SGHAT and CDR2 is FQNNGV. Trimming removed 11 bases from V and 5 bases from J; junction bases left unmatched: 10. Written as DNA, the CDR3 is TGTGCCCCGGCTCCACAGGGGGCGGATCAGCCCCAGCATTTT. Amino acids: CAPAPQGADQPQHF. Filled out from reference TRBV11-2 and TRBJ1-5, the complete variable domain reads EAGVAQSPRYKIIEKRQSVAFWCNPISGHATLYWYQQILGQGPKLLIQFQNNGVVDDSQLPKDRFSAERLKGVDSTLKIQPAKLEDSAVYLCAPAPQGADQPQHFGDGTRLSIL.

The chain links TRBV2 to TRBJ1-1; 8 bases are shared with TRBD1. CDR1 and CDR2 from the germline V gene are SNHLY and FYNNEI. V dropped 8 bases and J dropped 4; count of bases not matched to a gene: 6. The CDR3 consists of 13 residues. CDR3 nucleotides: TGTGCCAGCGCCCTTGACAGGGGCACTGAAGCTTTCTTT. Amino acids: CASALDRGTEAFF.

The gene calls are TRBV28 and TRBJ2-7, with D perhaps TRBD1 (5 bases). The germline V and J ends were trimmed by 6 bases and 4 bases, with 13 bases remaining between them. Looked up from germline, CDR1 is MDHEN and CDR2 is SYDVKM. CDR3 length equals 13 residues. DNA for the CDR3: TGTGCCAGCAGCACAGACAGCCAGTACGAGCAGTACTTC. Amino acids: CASSTDSQYEQYF.

The chain joins TRBV3-1 (or the pseudogene TRBV3-2) to TRBJ2-7; D is uncertain. CDR1 LGHDT and CDR2 YNNKEL come from the germline V gene (reference sequence). This CDR3 has 14 residues. The V end lost 0 bases, the J end lost 3 bases, and 9 bases lay between the germline ends. CDR3 sequence: CASSQDPQYYEQYF. The CDR3 DNA reads as TGTGCCAGCAGCCAAGATCCCCAGTACTACGAGCAGTACTTC.

The chain has TRBV14 and TRBJ2-5; 7 nucleotides line up with TRBD2. Germline lookup yields CDR1 SGHDN and CDR2 FVKESK. Trimming cost V 4 bases and J 2 bases; bases outside gene matches: 7. The CDR3 loop spans 15 amino acids. The CDR3 DNA follows: TGTGCCAGCAGCCCCGGGGGGAAGGGACAAGAGACCCAGTACTTC. Translated, it gives CASSPGGKGQETQYF.

This chain connects TRBV11-3 to TRBJ2-5; TRBD1 agrees at 7 bases. The CDR3 is 13 amino acids. Trimming took 5 bases from V and 5 from J; bases not matched to a gene: 5. Germline V gene lookup returns CDR1 SGHNT and CDR2 YENEEA. CDR3: CASSRQGGETQYF. The CDR3, as DNA: TGTGCCAGCAGCCGACAGGGTGGGGAGACCCAGTACTTC.

This clone came up a few times. The chain recombines TRBV29-1 with TRBJ2-1; TRBD1 matches at 7 bases. The J segment lost 0 bases and the V segment lost 4 bases, leaving 18 bases of the junction unmatched. CDR3 size: 19 residues. Germline-derived CDR1 and CDR2 are SQVTM and ANQGSEA. CDR3 protein: CSVAGGVGTAPTSYNEQFF. In DNA, the CDR3 is TGCAGCGTTGCCGGTGGAGTCGGGACAGCGCCGACCTCCTACAATGAGCAGTTCTTC.

This chain connects TRBV5-4 to TRBJ2-1, with 11 positions matching TRBD2. The CDR3 consists of 18 residues. V lost 0 bases to trimming and J lost 3 bases; unmatched junction nucleotides: 8. Germline CDR1 reads SGHNT; CDR2 reads YYREEE (reference sequence). CDR3: CASSLAIASGGSYNEQFF. For the CDR3, the DNA is TGTGCCAGCAGCTTGGCTATAGCTAGCGGGGGGAGCTACAATGAGCAGTTCTTC.

The genes are TRBV15 and TRBJ2-7; 10 bases are shared with TRBD2. V dropped 0 bases and J dropped 2; count of bases not matched to a gene: 4. The CDR3 contains 16 residues. Germline CDR1 LNHNV, CDR2 YYDKDF (reference sequence). In DNA, the CDR3 is TGTGCCACCAGCAGAGATAGCGGGGGGCACACCTACGAGCAGTACTTC. It codes for CATSRDSGGHTYEQYF. Full variable domain (missing parts from reference TRBV15 and TRBJ2-7): DAMVIQNPRYQVTQFGKPVTLSCSQTLNHNVMYWYQQKSSQAPKLLFHYYDKDFNNEADTPDNFQSRRPNTSFCFLDIRSPGLGDTAMYLCATSRDSGGHTYEQYFGPGTRLTVT.

CDR3 DNA sequence: TGTGCCAGCAGTTACCAACCAGCGCAAACCTACGAGCAGTACTTC. This translates into CASSYQPAQTYEQYF. This rearrangement joins TRBV6-5 to TRBJ2-7; D unresolved. V was pared by 2 bases and J by 2 bases, with 13 bases between. Germline V gives CDR1 MNHEY, CDR2 SVGAGI. This CDR3 has 15 residues.

V and J are TRBV7-6 and TRBJ2-2, with D maybe TRBD1 (5 bases). This CDR3 has 16 amino acids. Trimming removed 4 bases at V and 3 bases at J, with 15 bases between. Germline V gives CDR1 SGHVS, CDR2 FNYEAQ. The CDR3 is CASSSNQDRYTGELFF. The CDR3 bases are TGTGCCAGCAGCTCGAATCAAGACAGATACACCGGGGAGCTGTTTTTT.

CDR3 loop: CASSRRGDTQYF. The CDR3, as DNA: TGTGCCAGCAGCCGTCGCGGAGATACGCAGTATTTT. V usage is TRBV6-2 or TRBV6-3 and J usage is TRBJ2-3, with unresolved D. The CDR3 totals 12 residues. CDR1 and CDR2 (germline): MNHEY, SVGEGT. Between the trimmed V and J ends, which lost 6 bases and 5 bases, there was a span of 9 bases.

The chain links TRBV4-1 to TRBJ2-1; 7 bases are a match to TRBD2. CDR3 length: 15 residues. Germline assignment: CDR1 MGHRA and CDR2 YSYEKL. Trimming cost V 0 bases and J 11 bases; bases outside gene matches: 10. CDR3 region: CASSQEPSGAKKQFF. CDR3 coding DNA: TGCGCCAGCAGCCAAGAGCCAAGCGGGGCGAAAAAGCAGTTCTTC.

The chain recombines TRBV7-2 with TRBJ2-3; D possibly corresponds to TRBD2 (6 bases). The V gene lost 5 bases and the J gene lost 0 bases, with 21 bases spanning the gap. The CDR3 has 18 amino acids. The germline CDR1 and CDR2 sequences are SGHTA and FQGNSA. The CDR3 DNA reads TGTGCCAGCAGCACAAGCGGGTTTTGGCGGGTTAGCACAGATACGCAGTATTTT. It is translated as CASSTSGFWRVSTDTQYF.

The chain recombines TRBV28 with TRBJ1-5; D may be TRBD1 (5 bases). Trimming left V 10 bases short and J 3 bases short, with 10 bases between. Germline lookup yields CDR1 MDHEN and CDR2 SYDVKM. The CDR3 consists of 12 residues. This chain's CDR3 is CATRTLNQPQHF. DNA for the CDR3: TGTGCCACACGGACACTCAATCAGCCCCAGCATTTT.

In nucleotides, the CDR3 is TGTGCCAGCAGTTCTTGGGGGGTTGGCTACACCTTC. This codes for CASSSWGVGYTF. J is TRBJ1-2 and V is TRBV12-3 or TRBV12-4, with a weak D call TRBD1 (5 bases). V gave up 4 bases and J gave up 7 bases, with 10 bases separating them. The CDR3 runs to 12 residues.

The chain has TRBV28 and TRBJ1-1, with D possibly matching TRBD1 (5 bases). This CDR3 region has 17 residues. CDR1 is MDHEN and CDR2 is SYDVKM in the germline V gene. V lost 2 bases and J lost 2, with 18 bases in between. The CDR3 DNA is TGTGCCAGCAGTTTAATACTTCGGGCAGGGCGAAACACTGAAGCTTTCTTT. It translates to CASSLILRAGRNTEAFF. Filled out from reference TRBV28 and TRBJ1-1, the complete variable domain reads DVKVTQSSRYLVKRTGEKVFLECVQDMDHENMFWYRQDPGLGLRLIYFSYDVKMKEKGDIPEGYSVSREKKERFSLILESASTNQTSMYLCASSLILRAGRNTEAFFGQGTRLTVV.

The genes are TRBV29-1 and TRBJ2-3; 12 nucleotides align to TRBD2. The CDR3 is 14 residues long. J was trimmed by 4 bases and V by 6 bases; bases with no gene match: 5. Germline V gene lookup returns CDR1 SQVTM and CDR2 ANQGSEA. Here the CDR3 DNA reads TGCAGCGTCGAGACTAGCGGGAGTGCAGATACGCAGTATTTT. It specifies CSVETSGSADTQYF.